This T cell receptor beta chain was sequenced in a study of T cells in Graves' hyperthyroidism and ophthalmopathy. TCR beta CDR3 sequences were amplified from RNA transcripts. HTBI primers were employed in a first-round RT-PCR of the TCR CDR3. TCRdb ran MiXCR on the multiplex PCR reads and lists one entry per CDR3 protein. The repertoire holds 560,000 or so distinct CDR3 sequences, 20% seen once, with approximately 48% in the top ten. CDR3 length: 13 residues. Germline-derived CDR1 and CDR2 are MDHEN and SYDVKM. Trimming pared 5 bases from V and 5 bases from J, leaving 12 bases between. The specimen sequenced was blood. This TCR was recovered from a man aged 40-49 years with Graves' ophthalmopathy. The chain links TRBV28 to TRBJ1-1; no firm D call. CDR3 amino acids: CASSDHGRTEAFF. CDR3 bases: TGTGCCAGCAGTGACCACGGGAGGACTGAAGCTTTCTTT.